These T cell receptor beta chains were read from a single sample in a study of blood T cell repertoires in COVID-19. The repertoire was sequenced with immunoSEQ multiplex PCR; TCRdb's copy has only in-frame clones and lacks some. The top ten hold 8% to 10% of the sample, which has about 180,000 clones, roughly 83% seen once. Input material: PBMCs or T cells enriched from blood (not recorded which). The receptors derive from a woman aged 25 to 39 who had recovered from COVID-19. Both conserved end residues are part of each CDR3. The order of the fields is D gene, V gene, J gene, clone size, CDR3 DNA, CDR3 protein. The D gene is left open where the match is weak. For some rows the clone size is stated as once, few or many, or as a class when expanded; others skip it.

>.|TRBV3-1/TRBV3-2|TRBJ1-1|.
TGTGCCAGCAGCCCCGCGGGGAGTGTTGAAGCTTTCTTT
CASSPAGSVEAFF
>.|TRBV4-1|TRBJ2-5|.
TGCGCCAGCAGCCCAATTGGACTGATGTACCAAGAGACCCAGTACTTC
CASSPIGLMYQETQYF
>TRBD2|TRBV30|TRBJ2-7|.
TGTGCCTGGAGTGCTAAGGAGTTATCCGGGACTACCTCCTACGAGCAGTACTTC
CAWSAKELSGTTSYEQYF
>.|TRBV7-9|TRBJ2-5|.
TGTGCCAGCAGCCAATTTAGGGGCGACATCCAAGAGACCCAGTACTTC
CASSQFRGDIQETQYF
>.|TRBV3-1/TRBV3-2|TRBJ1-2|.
TGTGCCAGCAGCCCCCCGGGCAATCAACAGGTTTTC
CASSPPGNQQVF
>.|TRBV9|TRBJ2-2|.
TGTGCCAGCAGCTCCGGTCCTAGGGAGCTGTTTTTT
CASSSGPRELFF
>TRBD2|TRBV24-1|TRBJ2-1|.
TGTGCCACCAGTGATCTTCCGGGACTAGGTGGAGGTGAGCAGTTCTTC
CATSDLPGLGGGEQFF
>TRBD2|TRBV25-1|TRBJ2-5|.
TGTGCCAGCAGTGATACTAGCGGGAGGGTCCAAGAGACCCAGTACTTC
CASSDTSGRVQETQYF
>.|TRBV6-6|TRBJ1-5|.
TGTGCCAGCAGGATAGGGCGGATTAGCGATCAGCCCCAGCATTTT
CASRIGRISDQPQHF
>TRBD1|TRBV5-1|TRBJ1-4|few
TGCGCCAGCAGCTTGGGATTAACCTCCGGGACAGGGAATGAAAAACTGTTTTTT
CASSLGLTSGTGNEKLFF
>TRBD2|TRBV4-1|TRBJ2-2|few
TGCGCCAGCAGCCAAGGTTGGCGGGAGAGGGGCACCGGGGAGCTGTTTTTT
CASSQGWRERGTGELFF
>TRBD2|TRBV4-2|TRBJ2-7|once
TGTGCCAGCAGCGAGAAGCGGGAGGGGGACTCCTACGAGCAGTACTTC
CASSEKREGDSYEQYF
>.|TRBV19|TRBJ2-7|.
TGTGCCAGTAGTATCTCCCCCTACGAGCAGTACTTC
CASSISPYEQYF
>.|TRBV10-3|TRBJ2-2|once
TGTGCCACCCATATCCCCATAGGCAGCGACACCGGGGAGCTGTTTTTT
CATHIPIGSDTGELFF
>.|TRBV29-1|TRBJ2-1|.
TGCAGCGTTGCTGGACTGAGCTCCTACAATGAGCAGTTCTTC
CSVAGLSSYNEQFF
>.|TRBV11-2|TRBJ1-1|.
TGTGCCAGCAGCTTAGGACAGAGTGAAGCTTTCTTT
CASSLGQSEAFF
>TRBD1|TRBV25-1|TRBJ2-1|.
TGTGCCAGCAGTGAATATCGACCGGGACAGGGGGCCAATGAGCAGTTCTTC
CASSEYRPGQGANEQFF
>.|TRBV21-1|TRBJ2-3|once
TGTGCCAGCAGTCTACAGAGTTTCACAGATACGCAGTATTTT
CASSLQSFTDTQYF
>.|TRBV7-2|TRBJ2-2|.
TGTGCCAGCAGCTTAGCGCGGGGCACCGGGGAGCTGTTTTTT
CASSLARGTGELFF
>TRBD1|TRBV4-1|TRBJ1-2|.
TGCGCCAGCAGCCGCACAGGGGGGAACTATGGCTACACCTTC
CASSRTGGNYGYTF
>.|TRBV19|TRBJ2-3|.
TGTGCCAGTACCCCAAAGACTTCCACAGATACGCAGTATTTT
CASTPKTSTDTQYF
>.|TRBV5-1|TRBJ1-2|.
TGCGCCAGCAGCTTGGGACTGTCCAACTATGGCTACACCTTC
CASSLGLSNYGYTF
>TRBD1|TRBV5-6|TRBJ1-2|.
TGTGCCAGCAGCTCCGGGACAGGTTATGGAAACTATGGCTACACCTTC
CASSSGTGYGNYGYTF
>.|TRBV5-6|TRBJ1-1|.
TGTGCCAGCAGCTTGGTGACAACTTCCATGAACACTGAAGCTTTCTTT
CASSLVTTSMNTEAFF
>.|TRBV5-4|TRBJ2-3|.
TGTGCCAGCAGCTTGAAAGGGGCGCCGGATACGCAGTATTTT
CASSLKGAPDTQYF
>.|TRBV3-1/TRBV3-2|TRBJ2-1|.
TGTGCCAGCAGCCAAACAGAAATGTACAATGAGCAGTTCTTC
CASSQTEMYNEQFF
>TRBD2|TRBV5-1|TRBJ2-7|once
TGCGCCAGCAGCTTGGCAGGGACTAGCGGATCCTACGAGCAGTACTTC
CASSLAGTSGSYEQYF
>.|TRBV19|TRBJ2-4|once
TGTGCCAGTAGTATAGGGACAGTCCTGTTAGCCAAAAACATTCAGTACTTC
CASSIGTVLLAKNIQYF
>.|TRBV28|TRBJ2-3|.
TGTGCCAGCAGCTACGCAGATACGCAGTATTTT
CASSYADTQYF
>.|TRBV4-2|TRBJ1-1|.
TGTGCCAGCAGCCTAGGCTTGACTATGAACACTGAAGCTTTCTTT
CASSLGLTMNTEAFF
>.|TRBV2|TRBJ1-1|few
TGTGCCAGCAGTGTTCCCCCGGGGGTAGGAGCTTTCTTT
CASSVPPGVGAFF
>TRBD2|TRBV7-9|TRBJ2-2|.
TGTGCCAGCAGCTTAGTCGGCGGGAGTTCGCCCGGGGAGCTGTTTTTT
CASSLVGGSSPGELFF
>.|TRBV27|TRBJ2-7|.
TGTGCCAGCAGTGGGGAGCGGGTGCACGTCATGGAGCAGTACTTC
CASSGERVHVMEQYF
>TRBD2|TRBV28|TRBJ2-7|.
TGTGCCAGCAGTTTATCCCCTAGCGGGGTCAACGAGCAGTACTTC
CASSLSPSGVNEQYF
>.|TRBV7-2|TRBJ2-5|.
TGTGCCAGCAGCGATCTTGGGGAGGTCGGGGAGACCCAGTACTTC
CASSDLGEVGETQYF
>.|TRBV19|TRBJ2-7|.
TGTGCCAGTAGTATACGCAGGGATTTCTACGAGCAGTACTTC
CASSIRRDFYEQYF
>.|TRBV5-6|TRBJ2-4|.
TGTGCCAGCAGCTACGCAGACAGTCCCCTAAACATTCAGTACTTC
CASSYADSPLNIQYF
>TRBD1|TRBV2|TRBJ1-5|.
TGTGCCAGCAGTGGGACAGGGGGTTTCAATCAGCCCCAGCATTTT
CASSGTGGFNQPQHF
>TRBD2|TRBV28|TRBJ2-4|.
TGTGCCAGCAGTTTAAGACTAGCGGGAGAGCAAAACATTCAGTACTTC
CASSLRLAGEQNIQYF
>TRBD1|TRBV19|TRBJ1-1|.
TGTGCCAGTATTCCCCCACGGTATGACAGGGCCTACACTGAAGCTTTCTTT
CASIPPRYDRAYTEAFF
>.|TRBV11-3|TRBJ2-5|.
TGTGCCAGCAGCTTAGGGGGCAGGGAGACCCAGTACTTC
CASSLGGRETQYF
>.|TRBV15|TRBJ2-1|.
TGTGCCACCAGCGGGAGGTTCTACAATGAGCAGTTCTTC
CATSGRFYNEQFF
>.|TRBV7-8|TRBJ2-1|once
TGTGCCAGCAGATTAGCGGTCGCCCTTCGGAATGAGCAGTTCTTC
CASRLAVALRNEQFF
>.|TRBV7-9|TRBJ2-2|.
TGTGCCAGCAGCCCCAAAGAGGGGGTCAACACCGGGGAGCTGTTTTTT
CASSPKEGVNTGELFF
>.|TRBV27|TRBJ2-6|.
TGTGCCAGCACTAGTGGGGCCAACGTCCTGACTTTC
CASTSGANVLTF
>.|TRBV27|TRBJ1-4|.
TGTGCCACCGCGACAGTGAGTGGGCAAAAACTGTTTTTT
CATATVSGQKLFF
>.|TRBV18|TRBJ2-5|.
TGTGCCAGCTCACCATCTGAGACCCAGTACTTC
CASSPSETQYF
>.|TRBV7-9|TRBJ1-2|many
TGTGCCAGCAGCTTAGATCAAGGGGATAACTATGGCTACACCTTC
CASSLDQGDNYGYTF